The 26 T cell receptor beta chains below all came from one sample that was sequenced in a study of shared clonotypes between healthy human individuals. TCRdb keeps only in-frame clones here, not all; method: immunoSEQ multiplex PCR. The sample comprises about 510,000 clones, about four fifths of which are singletons, and 10% to 15% rests with the top ten. The sequencing sample was made of PBMCs. These receptors came from a woman aged 40-49 years in good health. Some clones in this sample may be carry-over from other donors' samples.

The rearrangement uses TRBV11-2 and TRBJ2-1; perhaps D is TRBD1 or TRBD2 (5 bases each). Germline CDR1 and CDR2: SGHAT and FQNNGV. The CDR3 runs to 13 residues. The V end was cut by 5 bases, the J end by 7 bases, with 12 bases between. This CDR3 reads CASSPYWGNEQFF. CDR3 nucleotide sequence: TGTGCCAGCAGCCCATACTGGGGGAATGAGCAGTTCTTC.

The chain is built from TRBV10-1 and TRBJ1-2; D uncertain. The ends were cut back, 2 bases at V and 0 bases at J, with 4 bases in the middle. The V gene's germline CDR1 is WNHNN and CDR2 SYGVQD (reference sequence). The CDR3 spans 13 residues. As DNA, the CDR3 is TGCGCCAGCAGTGAGGCGTCTAACTATGGCTACACCTTC. It codes for CASSEASNYGYTF.

The CDR3 is CASSPGQGLRGYTF. The CDR3 bases are TGTGCCAGCAGCCCAGGACAGGGACTAAGGGGCTACACCTTC. The V call is TRBV7-9, the J call TRBJ1-2; 8 bases map to TRBD1. V was clipped by 5 bases and J by 8 bases; unmatched bases: 10. Per germline, CDR1 SEHNR and CDR2 FQNEAQ (reference sequence). The CDR3 has 14 residues.

The chain links TRBV6-5 to TRBJ1-2; 8 bases line up with TRBD1. In germline, CDR1 is MNHEY, CDR2 SVGAGI. The V gene end was trimmed by 8 bases and the J gene end by 5 bases; junction bases not matched to a gene: 10. The CDR3 is 14 residues long. CDR3 bases: TGTGCCAGCCGAGCGACAGGGGTAGAGTATGGCTACACCTTC. It specifies CASRATGVEYGYTF.

This clone has just a few counts. The V call is TRBV27, the J call TRBJ2-1; D perhaps matches TRBD1 (6 bases). Germline CDR1 reads MNHEY; CDR2 reads SMNVEV (reference sequence). CDR3 length: 14 residues. Trimming took 2 bases from V and 6 from J, leaving 11 bases between them. In DNA form, the CDR3 reads TGTGCCAGCAGTTTAAGACGGACAGCCAATGAGCAGTTCTTC. This translates into CASSLRRTANEQFF.

This clone was counted many times. This same CDR3 is encoded by further DNA sequences in the sample. The chain couples TRBV5-1 to TRBJ1-5; D remains unclear. In germline, CDR1 is SGHRS, CDR2 YFSETQ. The V end was cut by 1 base, the J end by 2 bases, with 7 bases between. The CDR3 consists of 14 residues. CDR3 coding DNA: TGCGCCAGCAGCTTGTCAGGAGGCAATCAGCCCCAGCATTTT. Its protein product is CASSLSGGNQPQHF.

The genes are TRBV27 and TRBJ2-7, with 8 bases matching TRBD1. V dropped 7 bases and J dropped 4; count of bases not matched to a gene: 12. The CDR3 is made up of 15 amino acids. Germline CDR1 reads MNHEY; CDR2 reads SMNVEV (reference sequence). The CDR3: CASKSPGGDLYEQYF. In DNA form, the CDR3 reads TGTGCCAGCAAATCCCCAGGGGGCGATTTGTACGAGCAGTACTTC.

This sequence joins TRBV6-1 and TRBJ1-4; possible D gene TRBD1, 5 bases. Trimming removed 1 base from V and 7 bases from J, with 10 bases in between. Germline-derived CDR1 and CDR2 are MNHNS and SASEGT. There are 14 residues in the CDR3. CDR3 coding DNA: TGTGCCAGCAGTGAAGGGGGCGCTGGTGAAAAACTGTTTTTT. This sequence encodes CASSEGGAGEKLFF.

The rearrangement uses TRBV27 and TRBJ2-1; 7 bases align to TRBD2. This CDR3 spans 18 amino acids. Trimming cost V 5 bases and J 8 bases; bases outside gene matches: 21. Germline V gene sequence: CDR1 MNHEY, CDR2 SMNVEV (reference sequence). The CDR3 DNA sequence: TGTGCCAGCAGTACCTACCCCCCTCGGGCGGGAGTCCAGGATGAGCAGTTCTTC. Translating gives CASSTYPPRAGVQDEQFF.

The V and J genes are TRBV25-1 and TRBJ2-7; no reliable D call. Germline CDR1 is MGHDK and CDR2 is SYGVNS. CDR3 length: 11 residues. V was clipped by 8 bases and J by 0 bases, with 5 bases between them. The CDR3 loop is CASAGSYEQYF. The CDR3 DNA reads TGTGCCAGCGCTGGCTCCTACGAGCAGTACTTC.

V usage is TRBV9 and J usage is TRBJ2-1, with 9 nucleotides matching TRBD1. The CDR3 has 14 amino acids. The V gene's germline CDR1 is SGDLS and CDR2 YYNGEE. The V segment lost 3 bases and the J segment 8 bases; nucleotides outside the gene matches: 6. The DNA for the CDR3 is TGTGCCAGCAGCGCCATGTGGACAGGGGATGAGCAGTTCTTC. As protein: CASSAMWTGDEQFF.

CDR3 sequence reads: CASSGRVRIYEQYF. In nucleotides, the CDR3 is TGTGCCAGCTCGGGGCGGGTCCGAATCTACGAGCAGTACTTC. The J gene is TRBJ2-7, the V gene TRBV18; tentatively, D is TRBD1 or TRBD2 (5 bases each). V was pared by 6 bases and J by 3 bases, with 15 bases between. The V gene's germline CDR1 is KGHSH and CDR2 LQKENI. This CDR3 spans 14 amino acids.

The V and J genes are TRBV29-1 and TRBJ1-2, with D possibly TRBD1 on 5 matching bases. CDR1 SQVTM and CDR2 ANQGSEA come from the germline V gene. V was pared by 2 bases and J by 4 bases, with 11 bases between. The CDR3 length is 13 residues. This chain's CDR3 is CSVESRVGYGYTF. The CDR3 DNA follows: TGCAGCGTTGAATCCAGGGTGGGCTATGGCTACACCTTC.

This chain links TRBV19 with TRBJ2-7, with a possible D match to TRBD1 (6 bases). Trimming pared 9 bases from V and 4 bases from J, leaving 22 bases between. Germline-derived CDR1 and CDR2 are LNHDA and SQIVND (reference sequence). This CDR3 is 15 amino acids long. CDR3 in amino acids: CASSTHLQGPYEQYF. Written as DNA, the CDR3 is TGTGCCAGCTCCACCCACCTACAGGGACCGTACGAGCAGTACTTC.

This chain's CDR3 is CASSPTAGGIGYNEQFF. CDR3 in DNA: TGTGCCAGCAGTCCCACCGCGGGCGGGATTGGGTACAATGAGCAGTTCTTC. The V gene is TRBV5-8, the J gene TRBJ2-1; maybe TRBD2 (6 bases). This CDR3 is 17 amino acids long. V lost 5 bases to trimming and J lost 4 bases, with 22 bases between them. CDR1 and CDR2 (germline): SGHTS, YDEGEE.

This rearrangement joins TRBV19 to TRBJ2-1; D not certain. CDR1 is LNHDA, CDR2 SQIVND, per germline (reference sequence). The CDR3 loop spans 13 amino acids. V was trimmed by 1 base and J by 14 bases, leaving 15 bases between them. The CDR3 nucleotides are TGTGCCAGTAGTATAGGTCTAGATTTGAAAGAGTTCTTC. Translation gives CASSIGLDLKEFF.

The chain is built from TRBV7-2 and TRBJ1-1; 8 bases fit TRBD1. CDR1 is SGHTA and CDR2 is FQGNSA in the germline V gene. CDR3 length: 14 amino acids. Trimming at V came to 4 bases and at J to 3 bases, leaving 4 bases not matched to a gene. The CDR3 coding sequence is TGTGCCAGCAGCTCCTACAGGGGGGACACTGAAGCTTTCTTT. It is translated as CASSSYRGDTEAFF.

This clone appeared a single time. The V gene is TRBV28, the J gene TRBJ2-4; tentatively, D is TRBD2 (6 bases). V shed 2 bases and J shed 7 bases, with 15 bases lying between them. The CDR3 length is 15 residues. Germline loops: CDR1 MDHEN, CDR2 SYDVKM. CDR3 loop: CASSLSRELSNIQYF. The CDR3 DNA reads TGTGCCAGCAGTTTAAGCCGGGAGTTGTCGAACATTCAGTACTTC.

The chain is built from TRBV29-1 and TRBJ2-1; 11 bases line up with TRBD2. The CDR3 extends over 13 amino acids. V lost 7 bases, J lost 5 bases, and 4 bases stayed unmatched. From germline, CDR1 is SQVTM and CDR2 ANQGSEA. CDR3 sequence reads: CSAGTSGNNEQFF. CDR3 DNA sequence: TGCAGCGCTGGGACTAGCGGAAACAATGAGCAGTTCTTC.

The rearrangement uses TRBV5-1 and TRBJ2-3; the D gene is possibly TRBD1 (5 bases). The germline V and J ends were trimmed by 4 bases and 4 bases, with 16 bases remaining between them. Germline CDR1 is SGHRS and CDR2 is YFSETQ. The CDR3 is 15 amino acids. This chain's CDR3 is CASSKNGARADTQYF. The CDR3 DNA reads as TGCGCCAGCAGCAAGAATGGGGCAAGGGCAGATACGCAGTATTTT. The whole variable domain, remainder taken from reference TRBV5-1 and TRBJ2-3, is KAGVTQTPRYLIKTRGQQVTLSCSPISGHRSVSWYQQTPGQGLQFLFEYFSETQRNKGNFPGRFSGRQFSNSRSEMNVSTLELGDSALYLCASSKNGARADTQYFGPGTRLTVL.

This chain connects TRBV19 to TRBJ2-7, with 10 bases fitting TRBD2. Germline CDR1 is LNHDA and CDR2 is SQIVND (reference sequence). This CDR3 is 14 amino acids long. With 3 bases clipped from V and 6 bases from J, the junction kept 5 bases outside the gene matches. In DNA form, the CDR3 reads TGTGCCAGTAGTATCCGGACTAGCGGAGGCGAGCAGTACTTC. Its translation: CASSIRTSGGEQYF.

The chain combines TRBV19 with TRBJ1-4; 7 bases match TRBD1. CDR1 and CDR2 (germline): LNHDA, SQIVND (reference sequence). The V and J ends lost 6 bases and 5 bases, in that order; junction bases with no gene match: 9. The CDR3 runs to 15 residues. The CDR3 sequence is CASSLGQQLNEKLFF. The CDR3, as DNA: TGTGCCAGTAGCCTGGGACAGCAACTAAATGAAAAACTGTTTTTT.

This clone has ten or more counts. The genes are TRBV5-1 and TRBJ2-1; unclear D gene. The V and J ends lost 3 bases and 0 bases respectively, with 13 bases between them. The CDR3 has 16 amino acids. The germline V gene encodes CDR1 SGHRS and CDR2 YFSETQ. DNA for the CDR3: TGCGCCAGCAGCTCGGGCGCCCAGAGCTCCTACAATGAGCAGTTCTTC. This gives the protein CASSSGAQSSYNEQFF.

This clone was seen many times. The rearrangement joins TRBV7-2 to TRBJ1-5, with D hard to call. The ends were cut back, 2 bases at V and 2 bases at J, with 10 bases in the middle. The germline V gene encodes CDR1 SGHTA and CDR2 FQGNSA. CDR3 length: 15 amino acids. This CDR3 is CASSLTRTGNQPQHF. The CDR3 coding sequence is TGTGCCAGCAGCTTAACGAGGACTGGCAATCAGCCCCAGCATTTT.

The chain combines TRBV28 with TRBJ2-7; possible D gene TRBD2, 6 bases. The germline V and J ends were trimmed by 5 bases and 3 bases, with 20 bases remaining between them. This CDR3 region has 16 residues. Germline lookup yields CDR1 MDHEN and CDR2 SYDVKM. For the CDR3, the DNA is TGTGCCAGCAGTCCCGTGACTAGATCGGGCGGCTACGAGCAGTACTTC. Translation: CASSPVTRSGGYEQYF.

With respect to this clone: A far larger clone is one nucleotide away, so this likely arose from a read error. The chain uses TRBV9 and TRBJ1-1, with unresolved D. This CDR3 is built from 13 residues. The V end lost 3 bases, the J end lost 1 base, and 7 bases lay between the germline ends. Germline-derived CDR1 and CDR2 are SGDLS and YYNGEE. The CDR3 loop is CASSERENTEAFF. CDR3 DNA: TGTGCCAGCAGCGAAAGGGAGAACACTGAAGCTTTCTTT.